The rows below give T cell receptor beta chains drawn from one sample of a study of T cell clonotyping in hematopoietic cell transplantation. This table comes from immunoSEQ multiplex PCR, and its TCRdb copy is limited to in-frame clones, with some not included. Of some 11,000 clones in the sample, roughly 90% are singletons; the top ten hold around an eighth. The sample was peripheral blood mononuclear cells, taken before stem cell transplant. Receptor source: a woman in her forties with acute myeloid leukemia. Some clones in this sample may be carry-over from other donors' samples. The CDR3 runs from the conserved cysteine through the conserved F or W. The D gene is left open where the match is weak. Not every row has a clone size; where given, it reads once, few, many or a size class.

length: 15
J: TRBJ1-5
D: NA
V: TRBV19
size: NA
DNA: TGTGCCAGTACCCTCAGGACTGATTTTAATCAGCCCCAGCATTTT
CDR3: CASTLRTDFNQPQHF

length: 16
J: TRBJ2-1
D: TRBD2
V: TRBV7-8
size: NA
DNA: TGTGCCAGCAGCTTCCGACTAGCGGGAGGGCGAAATGAGCAGTTCTTC
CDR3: CASSFRLAGGRNEQFF

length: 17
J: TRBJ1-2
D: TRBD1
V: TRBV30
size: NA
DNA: TGTGCCTGGAGAGGGGTACTGGGGACAGGGATGGACTATGGCTACACCTTC
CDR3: CAWRGVLGTGMDYGYTF

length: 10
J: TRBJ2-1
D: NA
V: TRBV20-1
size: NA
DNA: TGCAGTGCTAACCCAATGCTGGGGTTCTTC
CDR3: CSANPMLGFF

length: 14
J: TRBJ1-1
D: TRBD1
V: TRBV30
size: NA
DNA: TGTGCCTGGAGTCCGGGACAGGGTCTTACTGAAGCTTTCTTT
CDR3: CAWSPGQGLTEAFF

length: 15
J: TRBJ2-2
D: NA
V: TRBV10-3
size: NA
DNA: TGTGCCATCAGCGCGCTCAGCTCACTGGCCGGGGAGCTGTTTTTT
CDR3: CAISALSSLAGELFF

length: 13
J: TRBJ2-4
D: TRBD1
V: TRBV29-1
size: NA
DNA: TGCAGCGTTTTAGGGGGCCGGGGAGACATTCAGTACTTC
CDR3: CSVLGGRGDIQYF

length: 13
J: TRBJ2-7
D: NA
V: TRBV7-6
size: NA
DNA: TGTGCCAGCAGCTTAATACTCGGCTACGAGCAGTACTTC
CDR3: CASSLILGYEQYF

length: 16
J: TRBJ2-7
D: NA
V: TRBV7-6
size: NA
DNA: TGTGCCAGCAGCTTAGACCACCCGGGACGGTTGGGCGAGCAGTACTTC
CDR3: CASSLDHPGRLGEQYF

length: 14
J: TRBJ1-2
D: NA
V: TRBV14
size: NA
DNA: TGTGCCAGCAGCCAAGATAGGTGGGGCTATGGCTACACCTTC
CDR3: CASSQDRWGYGYTF

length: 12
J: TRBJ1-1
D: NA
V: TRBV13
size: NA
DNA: TGTGCCAGCAGCCCGACGGAAACTGAAGCTTTCTTT
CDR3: CASSPTETEAFF

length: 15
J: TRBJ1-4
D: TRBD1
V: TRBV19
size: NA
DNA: TGTGCCAGTAGTAGAAGACAGGGGGGTAATGAAAAACTGTTTTTT
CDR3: CASSRRQGGNEKLFF

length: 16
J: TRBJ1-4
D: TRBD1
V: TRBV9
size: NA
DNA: TGTGCCAGCAGCGTGGGACAGGTTGCAACTAATGAAAAACTGTTTTTT
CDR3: CASSVGQVATNEKLFF

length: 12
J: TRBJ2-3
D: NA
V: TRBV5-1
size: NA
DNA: TGCGCCAGCAGCTTGTCCACAGATACGCAGTATTTT
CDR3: CASSLSTDTQYF

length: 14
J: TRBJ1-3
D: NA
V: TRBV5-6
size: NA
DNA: TGTGCCAGCAGCTTGGGGCTCTCTGGAAACACCATATATTTT
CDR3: CASSLGLSGNTIYF

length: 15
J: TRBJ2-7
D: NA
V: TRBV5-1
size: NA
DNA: TGCGCCAGCAGCGGGGGGACAGCCGATTTCGACGAGCAGTACTTC
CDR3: CASSGGTADFDEQYF

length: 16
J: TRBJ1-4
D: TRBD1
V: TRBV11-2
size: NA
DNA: TGTGCCAGCAGTCGAACACAGGGGGCTTCTAATGAAAAACTGTTTTTT
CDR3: CASSRTQGASNEKLFF

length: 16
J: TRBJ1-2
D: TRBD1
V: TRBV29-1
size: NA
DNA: TGCAGCGTTGAGATCTCCGGGACAGGGGCTAACTATGGCTACACCTTC
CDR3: CSVEISGTGANYGYTF

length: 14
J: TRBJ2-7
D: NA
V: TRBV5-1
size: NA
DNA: TGCGCCAGGCATCACTCGACACCCTCCTACGAGCAGTACTTC
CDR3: CARHHSTPSYEQYF

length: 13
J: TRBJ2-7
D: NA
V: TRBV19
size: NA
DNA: TGTGCCAGTAGTCTAGGGAAAGCCTACGAGCAGTACTTC
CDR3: CASSLGKAYEQYF

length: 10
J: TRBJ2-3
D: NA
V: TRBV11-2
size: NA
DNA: TGTGCCAGCAGCTCCCTACAGCAGTATTTT
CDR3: CASSSLQQYF

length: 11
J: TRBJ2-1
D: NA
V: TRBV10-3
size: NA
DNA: TGTGCCACCTCCTCGGCGAATGAGCAGTTCTTC
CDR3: CATSSANEQFF

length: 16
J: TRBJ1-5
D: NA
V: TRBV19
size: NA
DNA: TGTGCCAGTAGTATAGATTCAGTCCAGGGAGGTCAGCCCCAGCATTTT
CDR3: CASSIDSVQGGQPQHF

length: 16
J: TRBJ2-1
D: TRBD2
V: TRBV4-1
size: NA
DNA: TGCGCCAGCAGCCAAGAGGGGATAGCGGGAGATTCTGAGCAGTTCTTC
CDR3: CASSQEGIAGDSEQFF

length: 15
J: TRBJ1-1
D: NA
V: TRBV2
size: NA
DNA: TGTGCCAGCAGCGCCAGTTGGGTAATGAACACTGAAGCTTTCTTT
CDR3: CASSASWVMNTEAFF

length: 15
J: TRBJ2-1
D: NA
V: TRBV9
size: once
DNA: TGTGCCAGCAGCGCGGGACTCGACGCCTACAATGAGCAGTTCTTC
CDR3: CASSAGLDAYNEQFF

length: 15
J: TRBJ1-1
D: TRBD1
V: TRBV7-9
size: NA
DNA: TGTGCCAGCAGCGCCGGACAGGGTCTAAACACTGAAGCTTTCTTT
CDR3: CASSAGQGLNTEAFF

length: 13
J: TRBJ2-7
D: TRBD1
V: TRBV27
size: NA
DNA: TGTGCCACTCTAACAAGACAGGGAGACGAGCAGTACTTC
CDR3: CATLTRQGDEQYF

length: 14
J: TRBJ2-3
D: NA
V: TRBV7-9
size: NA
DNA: TGTGCCAGCAGCTGGTCGGTTAGCACAGATACGCAGTATTTT
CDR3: CASSWSVSTDTQYF

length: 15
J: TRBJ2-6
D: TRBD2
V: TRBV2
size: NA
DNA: TGTGCCAGCAGTGAATGGGGGGGTGGGGCCAACGTCCTGACTTTC
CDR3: CASSEWGGGANVLTF

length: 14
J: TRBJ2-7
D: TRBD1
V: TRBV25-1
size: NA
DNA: TGTGCCAGCAGTGTGACAGGGGGTCCCTACGAGCAGTACTTC
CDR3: CASSVTGGPYEQYF

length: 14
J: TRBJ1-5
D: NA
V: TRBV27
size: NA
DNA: TGTGCCAGCAGTTTTATGCAGGGAAGTGGCCCCCAGCATTTT
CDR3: CASSFMQGSGPQHF

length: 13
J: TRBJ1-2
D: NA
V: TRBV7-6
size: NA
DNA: TGTGCCAGCAGCTTAGCGACGGCAGATGGCTACACCTTC
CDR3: CASSLATADGYTF

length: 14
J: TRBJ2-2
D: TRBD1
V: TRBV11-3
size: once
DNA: TGTGCCAGCACCATGGACAGGGCTACCGGGGAGCTGTTTTTT
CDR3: CASTMDRATGELFF

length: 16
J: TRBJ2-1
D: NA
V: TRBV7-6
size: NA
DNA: TGTGCCAGCAGCTTAAGGGCGGGAAGCTCCTACAATGAGCAGTTCTTC
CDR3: CASSLRAGSSYNEQFF

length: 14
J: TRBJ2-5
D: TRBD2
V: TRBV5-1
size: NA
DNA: TGCGCCAGCAGCTCCTCCGGGACTAGCGGTATGCCGTACTTC
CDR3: CASSSSGTSGMPYF

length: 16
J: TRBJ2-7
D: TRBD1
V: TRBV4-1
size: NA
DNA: TGCGCCAGCAGCCAAGATAAGGGACAGGGAAGCTACGAGCAGTACTTC
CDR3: CASSQDKGQGSYEQYF

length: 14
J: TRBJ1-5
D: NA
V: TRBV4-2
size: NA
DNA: TGTGCCAGCAGCCAGCCAGGGTTGAGTCAGCCCCAGCATTTT
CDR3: CASSQPGLSQPQHF

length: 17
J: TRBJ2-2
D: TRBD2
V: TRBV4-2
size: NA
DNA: TGTGCCAGCAGCCAAGTAGCGGGAGGGCCGATGACCGGGGAGCTGTTTTTT
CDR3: CASSQVAGGPMTGELFF

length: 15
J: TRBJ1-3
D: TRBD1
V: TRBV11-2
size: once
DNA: TGTGCCAGCAGCTTAGACAGGGGGCTCGGAAACACCATATATTTT
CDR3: CASSLDRGLGNTIYF

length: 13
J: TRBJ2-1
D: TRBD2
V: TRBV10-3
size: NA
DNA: TGTGCCATCAGAACGGGAGGGGACGCTGAGCAGTTCTTC
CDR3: CAIRTGGDAEQFF

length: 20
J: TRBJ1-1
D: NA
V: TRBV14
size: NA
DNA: TGTGCCAGCAGCCATCTCAAGACGGGGGCAGCTCGTTTAATGAACACTGAAGCTTTCTTT
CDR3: CASSHLKTGAARLMNTEAFF

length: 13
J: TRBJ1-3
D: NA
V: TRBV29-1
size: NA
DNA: TGCAGCGTTAACGGGGGCTCTGGAAACACCATATATTTT
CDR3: CSVNGGSGNTIYF

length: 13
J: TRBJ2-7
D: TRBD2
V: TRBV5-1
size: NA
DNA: TGCGCCAGCAGCTATGGGGGAGGGTCCGAGCAGTACTTC
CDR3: CASSYGGGSEQYF

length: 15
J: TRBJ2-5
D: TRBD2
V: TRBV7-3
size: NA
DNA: TGTGCCAGCAGCTTAAGCGGTAGCGGGAAAGAGACCCAGTACTTC
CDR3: CASSLSGSGKETQYF

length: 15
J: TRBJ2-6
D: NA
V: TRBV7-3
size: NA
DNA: TGTGCCAGCAGCTTAACTAGGGCTGGGGCCAACGTCCTGACTTTC
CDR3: CASSLTRAGANVLTF

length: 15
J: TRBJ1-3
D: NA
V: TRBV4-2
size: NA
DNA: TGTGCCAGCAGCCGGGAGCCCTCCCCTGGAAACACCATATATTTT
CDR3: CASSREPSPGNTIYF

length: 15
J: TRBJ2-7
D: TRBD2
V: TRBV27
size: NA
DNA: TGTGCCAGCAGTTTAGGTAGCGGGAGAACCTACGAGCAGTACTTC
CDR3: CASSLGSGRTYEQYF

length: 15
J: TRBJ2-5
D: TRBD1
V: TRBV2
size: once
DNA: TGTGCCAGCAGCACCCAAGGGGGCTCGCTCGGGACCCAGTACTTC
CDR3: CASSTQGGSLGTQYF

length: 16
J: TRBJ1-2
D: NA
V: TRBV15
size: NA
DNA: TGTGCCACCAGCAGAGACCCCCAGGGTTTTAACTATGGCTACACCTTC
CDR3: CATSRDPQGFNYGYTF

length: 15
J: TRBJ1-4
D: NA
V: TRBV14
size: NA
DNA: TGTGCCAGCAGCGCGGGCGTTGCGGGTCGCGAAAAACTGTTTTTT
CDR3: CASSAGVAGREKLFF

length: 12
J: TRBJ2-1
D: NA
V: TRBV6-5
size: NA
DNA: TGTGCCGCTACGACCCGATGGGATGAGCAGTTCTTC
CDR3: CAATTRWDEQFF

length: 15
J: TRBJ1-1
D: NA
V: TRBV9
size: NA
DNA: TGTGCCAGCAGCGCAGTTCCCAGCCTGAACACTGAAGCTTTCTTT
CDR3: CASSAVPSLNTEAFF

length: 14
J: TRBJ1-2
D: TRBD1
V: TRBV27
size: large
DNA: TGTGCCAGCAGTTCACAAACAGGGGGCGCCGGCTACACCTTC
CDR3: CASSSQTGGAGYTF

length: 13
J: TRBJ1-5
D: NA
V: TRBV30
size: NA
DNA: TGTGCCTGGAGTCAAGATAGCAATCAGCCCCAGCATTTT
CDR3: CAWSQDSNQPQHF

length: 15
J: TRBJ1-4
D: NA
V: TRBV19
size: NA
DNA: TGTGCCAGTAGTATAGTTCGGCATGGGGATGAAAAACTGTTTTTT
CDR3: CASSIVRHGDEKLFF

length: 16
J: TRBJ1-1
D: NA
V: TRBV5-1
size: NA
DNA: TGCGCCAGCAGCTTGGAACCGGGTTGGGGGAACACTGAAGCTTTCTTT
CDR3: CASSLEPGWGNTEAFF